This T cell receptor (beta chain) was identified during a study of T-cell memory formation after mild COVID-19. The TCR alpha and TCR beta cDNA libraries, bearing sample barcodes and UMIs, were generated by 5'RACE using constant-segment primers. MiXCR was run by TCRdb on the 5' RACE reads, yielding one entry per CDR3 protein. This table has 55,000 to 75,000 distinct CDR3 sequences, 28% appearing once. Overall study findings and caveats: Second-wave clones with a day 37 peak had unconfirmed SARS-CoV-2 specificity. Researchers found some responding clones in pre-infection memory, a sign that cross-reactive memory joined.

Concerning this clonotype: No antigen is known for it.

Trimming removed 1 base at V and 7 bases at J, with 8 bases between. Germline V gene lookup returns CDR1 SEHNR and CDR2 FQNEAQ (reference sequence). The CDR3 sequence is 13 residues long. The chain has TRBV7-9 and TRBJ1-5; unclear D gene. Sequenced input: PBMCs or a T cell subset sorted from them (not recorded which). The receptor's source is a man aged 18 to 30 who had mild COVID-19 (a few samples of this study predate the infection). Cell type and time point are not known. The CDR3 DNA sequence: TGTGCCAGCAGCTTAGGGGGTGGGCAGCCCCAGCATTTT. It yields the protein CASSLGGGQPQHF.